The 10 T cell receptor beta chains in this list originate from one sample, sequenced in a study of blood T cell repertoires in COVID-19. TCRdb keeps only in-frame clones here, not all; method: immunoSEQ multiplex PCR. The top ten clones hold less than 11% of a sample with roughly 110,000 clones, roughly 79% of them seen once. Material for sequencing was peripheral blood. These TCRs come from a human donor in a cohort sampled during active COVID-19.

This chain joins TRBV20-1 and TRBJ2-2, with 9 bases lining up with TRBD1. CDR3 length: 14 residues. V lost 3 bases and J lost 5; bases outside the gene matches: 4. CDR1 is DFQATT and CDR2 is SNEGSKA in the germline V gene (reference sequence). The CDR3 DNA sequence: TGCAGTGCTAGTGGGACAGGGCGTACCGGGGAGCTGTTTTTT. Translating it yields CSASGTGRTGELFF.

The gene calls are TRBV30 and TRBJ1-5, with D hard to call. Germline assignment: CDR1 GTSNPN and CDR2 SVGIG (reference sequence). V gave up 4 bases and J gave up 1 base, with 11 bases separating them. CDR3 length: 14 amino acids. CDR3 protein: CAWKREGSNQPQHF. The CDR3 bases are TGTGCCTGGAAGCGGGAAGGGAGCAATCAGCCCCAGCATTTT.

The chain employs TRBV4-3 and TRBJ1-5; no reliable D call. CDR1 and CDR2 from the germline V gene are LGHNA and YSLEER. The germline V and J ends were trimmed by 2 bases and 4 bases, with 6 bases remaining between them. The CDR3 loop spans 13 amino acids. CDR3: CASSQNLNQPQHF. The CDR3 DNA reads as TGCGCCAGCAGCCAAAATCTTAATCAGCCCCAGCATTTT.

The gene calls are TRBV12-3 or TRBV12-4 and TRBJ1-2; D remains unclear. Between the trimmed V and J ends, which lost 7 bases and 11 bases, there was a span of 20 bases. This CDR3 has 13 amino acids. The CDR3 loop reads CASKTGGSGPYTF. Here the CDR3 DNA reads TGTGCCAGCAAGACGGGAGGGAGTGGCCCTTACACCTTC.

The chain links TRBV19 to TRBJ2-3; 13 bases fit TRBD2. There are 18 residues in the CDR3. Germline CDR1 reads LNHDA; CDR2 reads SQIVND (reference sequence). The ends lost 7 bases at V and 0 bases at J; junction bases unmatched: 10. This CDR3 is CASTDPGTSGISTDTQYF. The CDR3 coding sequence is TGTGCCAGTACCGATCCTGGGACTAGCGGGATTAGCACAGATACGCAGTATTTT.

The CDR3 sequence: CASSFKLFNEQFF. In DNA, the CDR3 is TGTGCCAGCAGCTTTAAGCTATTCAATGAGCAGTTCTTC. The chain recombines TRBV7-7 with TRBJ2-1; no clear D. The CDR3 sequence is 13 residues long. Germline V gene data show CDR1 as SSHAT and CDR2 as FNYEAQ (reference sequence). Trimming shortened V by 3 bases and J by 6 bases, and 9 bases separated the two germline ends.

V gene TRBV18 combines with J gene TRBJ2-6, with D possibly matching TRBD2 (5 bases). The CDR3 covers 20 residues. Germline loops: CDR1 KGHSH, CDR2 LQKENI. The V gene lost 4 bases and the J gene lost 0 bases, with 22 bases spanning the gap. The CDR3 DNA reads TGTGCCAGCTCACGCTACCCCGGGAAAGGTTCTTCCTCTGGGGCCAACGTCCTGACTTTC. It yields the protein CASSRYPGKGSSSGANVLTF. The variable domain in full, completed from reference TRBV18 and TRBJ2-6, reads NAGVMQNPRHLVRRRGQEARLRCSPMKGHSHVYWYRQLPEEGLKFMVYLQKENIIDESGMPKERFSAEFPKEGPSILRIQQVVRGDSAAYFCASSRYPGKGSSSGANVLTFGAGSRLTVL.

This chain connects TRBV11-3 to TRBJ1-2, with TRBD1 as a possible D gene (6 bases). V lost 5 bases, J lost 7 bases, and 20 bases lay in between. The CDR3 sequence is 15 residues long. The V gene's germline CDR1 is SGHNT and CDR2 YENEEA. The CDR3 bases are TGTGCCAGCAGCCCAACCTCGGTGCAGGGGATTGGCTACACCTTC. Protein: CASSPTSVQGIGYTF. The full variable domain, in which reference TRBV11-3 and TRBJ1-2 provide the parts outside the CDR3, is EAGVVQSPRYKIIEKKQPVAFWCNPISGHNTLYWYLQNLGQGPELLIRYENEEAVDDSQLPKDRFSAERLKGVDSTLKIQPAELGDSAVYLCASSPTSVQGIGYTFGSGTRLTVV.

V usage is TRBV18 and J usage is TRBJ1-4, with 7 nucleotides matching TRBD1. Germline loops: CDR1 KGHSH, CDR2 LQKENI. V lost 3 bases and J lost 4; bases outside the gene matches: 5. This CDR3 comprises 15 residues. The CDR3 region is CASSPRTGINEKLFF. DNA of the CDR3: TGTGCCAGCTCACCGCGGACAGGCATTAATGAAAAACTGTTTTTT.

The chain recombines TRBV5-1 with TRBJ2-7; D perhaps matches TRBD2 (7 bases). Germline assignment: CDR1 SGHRS and CDR2 YFSETQ. The V and J ends lost 0 bases and 7 bases respectively, with 20 bases between them. This CDR3 comprises 16 residues. The CDR3 loop reads CASSLGGAGAGEEQYF. CDR3 coding DNA: TGCGCCAGCAGCTTGGGGGGCGCGGGGGCCGGGGAGGAGCAGTACTTC.